A selection of T cell receptor beta chains follows, all from one sample in a study of cytotoxic CD8 clonotypes in ibrutinib-treated CLL. Clones were read by immunoSEQ multiplex PCR, and TCRdb kept only the in-frame ones, dropping some. The sample consists of some 200,000 clones, 65% to 80% of them appearing once. This material consisted of PBMCs, taken after 12 months of ibrutinib treatment. The receptors stem from a human donor with chronic lymphocytic leukemia. Each CDR3 is given without its conserved first and last residue.

v_call cdr3_aa
TRBV25-1 ASSELGRTYNSPLH
TRBV5-1 ASTRGQGIGGGSNQPQH
TRBV14 ASSQQRNTEAF
TRBV19 ASSWGPTYSGNTIY
TRBV10-3 AISSQANEQY
TRBV30 AWRSLKAQSTNEKLF
TRBV7-2 ASSLMTVYGYT
TRBV2 ASRSSGSGTGELF
TRBV7-2 ASSQAGLADSYEQY
TRBV6-5 ASSDGYEQY
TRBV2 ASSLQETQY
TRBV27 ASSFPGRDQPQH
TRBV19 ASTLGQGGNQPQH
TRBV19 ASSIERGFWSEAF
TRBV29-1 SVAENLSYGEQY
TRBV25-1 ASSEFGVNIQY
TRBV7-8 ASSSQGASVLEAF
TRBV11-2 ASSLDRGVFHEQY
TRBV19 ATRTAGAPGELF
TRBV7-3 ASSSRGGYGYT
TRBV5-1 ASSLVVIAGLDTEAF
TRBV29-1 SVALAGDEQY
TRBV30 AWGNLGSYT
TRBV19 ASSIDRPRPTNEKLF
TRBV6-5 ASSRDGDSGNTIY
TRBV18 ASSLPKGRSTDTQY
TRBV7-9 ASAVRTPAPGELF